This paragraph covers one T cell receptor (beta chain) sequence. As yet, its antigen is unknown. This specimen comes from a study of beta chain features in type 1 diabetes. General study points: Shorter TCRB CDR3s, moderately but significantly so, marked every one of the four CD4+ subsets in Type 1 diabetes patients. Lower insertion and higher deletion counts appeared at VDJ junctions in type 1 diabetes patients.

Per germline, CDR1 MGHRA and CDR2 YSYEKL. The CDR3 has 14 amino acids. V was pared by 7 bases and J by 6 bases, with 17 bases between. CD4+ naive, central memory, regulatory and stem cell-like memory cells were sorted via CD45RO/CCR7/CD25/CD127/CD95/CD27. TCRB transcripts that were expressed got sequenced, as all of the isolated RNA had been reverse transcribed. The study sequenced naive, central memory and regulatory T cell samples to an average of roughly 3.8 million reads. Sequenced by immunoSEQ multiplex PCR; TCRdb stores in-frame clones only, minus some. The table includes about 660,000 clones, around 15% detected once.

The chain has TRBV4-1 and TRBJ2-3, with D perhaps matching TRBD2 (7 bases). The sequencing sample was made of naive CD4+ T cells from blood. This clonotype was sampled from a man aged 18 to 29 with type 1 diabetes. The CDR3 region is CASKLRGPLDTQYF. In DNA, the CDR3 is TGCGCCAGCAAGTTGCGGGGGCCGCTGGATACGCAGTATTTT.